The present entry profiles one T cell receptor beta chain with its context. What it recognizes is unknown. Anti-CD3/anti-CD28 beads served as a nonspecific positive control stimulus. Responding CD4+ T cells were sorted by upregulation of both CD40 ligand and CD69. This entry comes from a study of persistence of HIV-infected CD4 T cells. Per germline, CDR1 SGHVS and CDR2 FQNEAQ. Trimming pared 1 base from V and 2 bases from J, leaving 13 bases between. This CDR3 spans 16 amino acids. The libraries were made with immunoSEQ version 4 in survey mode. Each sample used up to 1 ug genomic DNA diluted to approximately 9.2 ng/uL. Repertoires were generated with immunoSEQ multiplex PCR, while TCRdb's copy carries only in-frame clones and drops some. The table records 35,000 to 50,000 clones, roughly 90% of them present only once.

This clonotype was obtained from an adult man with HIV who was CMV-seropositive. Sequences were derived from CD4+ T cells sorted from PBMCs after 18-hour stimulation, sampled from a patient who received antiretroviral therapy. This chain links TRBV7-8 with TRBJ2-3; D remains unclear. The CDR3 is CASSLVVKVDTDTQYF. In nucleotides, the CDR3 is TGTGCCAGCAGCTTAGTGGTAAAGGTGGACACAGATACGCAGTATTTT. The whole variable domain, filled in from reference TRBV7-8 and TRBJ2-3, reads GAGVSQSPRYKVAKRGQDVALRCDPISGHVSLFWYQQALGQGPEFLTYFQNEAQLDKSGLPSDRFFAERPEGSVSTLKIQRTQQEDSAVYLCASSLVVKVDTDTQYFGPGTRLTVL.